Listed below are T cell receptor beta chains from one sample, sequenced in a study of T cells in Graves' hyperthyroidism and ophthalmopathy. Via MiXCR, TCRdb re-called the multiplex PCR reads, giving one row per CDR3 protein. The sample yields about 640,000 distinct CDR3 sequences, 13% to 15% seen once. The sample was blood. The receptors originated from a woman aged 45-60 years with Graves' ophthalmopathy. CDR3s leave out the opening cysteine and the closing phenylalanine or tryptophan. The order of the fields is V gene, J gene, D gene, CDR3 protein. The D gene is left open where the match is weak.

v_gene: TRBV29-1
j_gene: TRBJ1-5
d_gene: NA
CDR3aa: SALQGTGNQPQH

v_gene: TRBV28
j_gene: TRBJ1-5
d_gene: TRBD1
CDR3aa: ASTTNRDRGSLSNQPQH

v_gene: TRBV12-3/TRBV12-4
j_gene: TRBJ2-3
d_gene: TRBD2
CDR3aa: ASTTQRDYTDTQY

v_gene: TRBV3-2
j_gene: TRBJ2-6
d_gene: NA
CDR3aa: ASSQARTSGANVLT

v_gene: TRBV28
j_gene: TRBJ2-3
d_gene: TRBD2
CDR3aa: ASSRGLAGGPTDTQY

v_gene: TRBV5-1
j_gene: TRBJ2-5
d_gene: TRBD2
CDR3aa: ASTITSGRGRETQY

v_gene: TRBV11-1
j_gene: TRBJ1-1
d_gene: NA
CDR3aa: ASSRRSGRTEAF

v_gene: TRBV10-3
j_gene: TRBJ2-7
d_gene: NA
CDR3aa: AISESVRTYEQY

v_gene: TRBV7-9
j_gene: TRBJ2-7
d_gene: TRBD1
CDR3aa: ASSPLGQTTYEQY

v_gene: TRBV11-2
j_gene: TRBJ2-1
d_gene: NA
CDR3aa: ASSQTANHYNEQF

v_gene: TRBV6-2/TRBV6-3
j_gene: TRBJ2-1
d_gene: TRBD2
CDR3aa: ASSNPSGRDNEQF

v_gene: TRBV27
j_gene: TRBJ2-7
d_gene: TRBD1
CDR3aa: ASSPVQGTMEEQY

v_gene: TRBV13
j_gene: TRBJ2-5
d_gene: TRBD2
CDR3aa: ASSLAGSREAQY

v_gene: TRBV11-2
j_gene: TRBJ2-1
d_gene: TRBD2
CDR3aa: ASSLFEAGGPFNEQF

v_gene: TRBV29-1
j_gene: TRBJ1-1
d_gene: NA
CDR3aa: SVDSTEAF

v_gene: TRBV12-3/TRBV12-4
j_gene: TRBJ2-1
d_gene: TRBD2
CDR3aa: ASSLRLAGAQDLYNEQF

v_gene: TRBV18
j_gene: TRBJ2-7
d_gene: TRBD1
CDR3aa: ASSPLGQPTYEQY

v_gene: TRBV2
j_gene: TRBJ2-3
d_gene: TRBD2
CDR3aa: ASSKDSGSSSTDTQY

v_gene: TRBV24-1
j_gene: TRBJ2-1
d_gene: NA
CDR3aa: ATSDRPLSTGDRNEQF

v_gene: TRBV20-1
j_gene: TRBJ2-3
d_gene: TRBD2
CDR3aa: SARFPSGSGGTDTQY

v_gene: TRBV11-2
j_gene: TRBJ2-1
d_gene: TRBD2
CDR3aa: ASSPIAGGSYNEQF

v_gene: TRBV11-2
j_gene: TRBJ2-5
d_gene: TRBD2
CDR3aa: ASSFRPSGTGAGETQY

v_gene: TRBV28
j_gene: TRBJ2-3
d_gene: TRBD2
CDR3aa: ASSKRLAGVSRTDTQY

v_gene: TRBV7-9
j_gene: TRBJ2-1
d_gene: NA
CDR3aa: ASSQFEEQF

v_gene: TRBV27
j_gene: TRBJ2-1
d_gene: NA
CDR3aa: ASTIRGDFNNEQF

v_gene: TRBV6-1
j_gene: TRBJ2-2
d_gene: NA
CDR3aa: ASSDGGGELF

v_gene: TRBV28
j_gene: TRBJ2-1
d_gene: TRBD2
CDR3aa: ASSLQVAGGNEQF

v_gene: TRBV29-1
j_gene: TRBJ2-1
d_gene: TRBD2
CDR3aa: SVAGLAGGPVHFGEQF

v_gene: TRBV11-3
j_gene: TRBJ2-3
d_gene: TRBD2
CDR3aa: ASSTTPPLAGGHGTQY

v_gene: TRBV14
j_gene: TRBJ2-5
d_gene: NA
CDR3aa: ASSQDRGFGLAETQY

v_gene: TRBV9
j_gene: TRBJ1-1
d_gene: NA
CDR3aa: ASSVAWRNTEAF

v_gene: TRBV29-1
j_gene: TRBJ2-2
d_gene: NA
CDR3aa: SAGLGTGELF

v_gene: TRBV29-1
j_gene: TRBJ2-1
d_gene: NA
CDR3aa: SVNPGRTSYNEQF

v_gene: TRBV7-9
j_gene: TRBJ2-5
d_gene: NA
CDR3aa: ASSLKRDQETQY

v_gene: TRBV19
j_gene: TRBJ2-3
d_gene: TRBD2
CDR3aa: ASSTAAGVFSDTQY

v_gene: TRBV27
j_gene: TRBJ2-7
d_gene: TRBD1
CDR3aa: ASRTGTAEPYEQY

v_gene: TRBV19
j_gene: TRBJ1-2
d_gene: NA
CDR3aa: ASSRTLFGDYGYT

v_gene: TRBV7-2
j_gene: TRBJ2-6
d_gene: TRBD2
CDR3aa: ASNLAGGPSGANVLT

v_gene: TRBV5-1
j_gene: TRBJ1-6
d_gene: NA
CDR3aa: ASSPSVAGANSPLH

v_gene: TRBV3-1
j_gene: TRBJ2-1
d_gene: NA
CDR3aa: ASSQDVGPSVHNEQF

v_gene: TRBV29-1
j_gene: TRBJ2-1
d_gene: TRBD2
CDR3aa: SVVLPGGRGGNEQF

v_gene: TRBV2
j_gene: TRBJ1-5
d_gene: TRBD1
CDR3aa: ASRTGVFSNQPQH

v_gene: TRBV5-1
j_gene: TRBJ1-2
d_gene: TRBD1
CDR3aa: ASSPTPDRRNYGYT

v_gene: TRBV6-2/TRBV6-3
j_gene: TRBJ2-1
d_gene: NA
CDR3aa: ASRQVYNEQF

v_gene: TRBV14
j_gene: TRBJ2-3
d_gene: TRBD2
CDR3aa: ASSQDAAGTTTDTQY

v_gene: TRBV28
j_gene: TRBJ1-5
d_gene: TRBD1
CDR3aa: ASSLEQGVGQPQH

v_gene: TRBV4-3
j_gene: TRBJ2-1
d_gene: NA
CDR3aa: ASSQERHTPNRNEQF

v_gene: TRBV28
j_gene: TRBJ2-2
d_gene: TRBD2
CDR3aa: ASRRGLALNTGELF

v_gene: TRBV6-1
j_gene: TRBJ2-2
d_gene: NA
CDR3aa: ASSDPSAKGLGGELF

v_gene: TRBV20-1
j_gene: TRBJ2-5
d_gene: NA
CDR3aa: SARDDFGDTQETQY

v_gene: TRBV3-1
j_gene: TRBJ2-4
d_gene: NA
CDR3aa: ASSPSGRAKNIQY

v_gene: TRBV28
j_gene: TRBJ2-4
d_gene: NA
CDR3aa: ASSSHYRVGRATAKNIQY

v_gene: TRBV30
j_gene: TRBJ1-5
d_gene: NA
CDR3aa: AWSVQQGGNQPQH

v_gene: TRBV5-1
j_gene: TRBJ1-5
d_gene: TRBD1
CDR3aa: ASSPDRGKDQPQH